The 24 T cell receptor beta chains below all came from one sample that was sequenced in a study of blood T cell repertoires in COVID-19. Profiling relied on immunoSEQ multiplex PCR, and the TCRdb table lists in-frame clones only, not all of them. The sample lists 210,000 or so clones, 81% seen once, with 8.9% in the top ten. The sequenced material came from PBMCs or T cells enriched from blood (not recorded which). These receptors originate from a woman aged 45 to 65 with acute COVID-19.

This chain links TRBV27 with TRBJ1-4; 8 bases fit TRBD1. The CDR3 covers 14 residues. J gave up 3 bases and V 8 bases, and 5 bases lay outside the gene matches. Looked up from germline, CDR1 is MNHEY and CDR2 is SMNVEV (reference sequence). The CDR3 sequence is CASGGQGSNEKLFF. In DNA, the CDR3 is TGTGCCAGCGGAGGACAGGGCTCTAATGAAAAACTGTTTTTT.

This chain links TRBV10-3 with TRBJ1-5, with 8 bases fitting TRBD1. CDR1 is ENHRY and CDR2 is SYGVKD in the germline V gene. With V trimmed by 6 bases and J by 4 bases, 5 bases remained unmatched. The length of the CDR3 is 14 residues. CDR3 coding DNA: TGTGCCATCAGGGGAGGACAGGGAAATCAGCCCCAGCATTTT. Translation: CAIRGGQGNQPQHF.

This clone was found once. This sequence joins TRBV11-1 and TRBJ1-2, with D hard to call. V lost 5 bases to trimming and J lost 1 base, with 11 bases between them. The CDR3 sequence is 14 residues long. Germline V CDR1 and CDR2: SGHAT, FQDESV (reference sequence). Written as DNA, the CDR3 is TGTGCCAGCAGCCGTTCGGGAGATAACTATGGCTACACCTTC. It translates to CASSRSGDNYGYTF.

There are a few counts of this clone. The gene calls are TRBV7-8 and TRBJ1-1; weak D call: TRBD1 (6 bases). Trimming removed 1 base from V and 2 bases from J, with 8 bases in between. Germline assignment: CDR1 SGHVS and CDR2 FQNEAQ. There are 14 residues in the CDR3. The CDR3 is CASSLGQDNTEAFF. The CDR3 nucleotides read TGTGCCAGCAGCTTAGGACAGGACAACACTGAAGCTTTCTTT.

This clone showed up just once. This chain links TRBV7-2 with TRBJ1-1; tentatively, D is TRBD1 (5 bases). Germline V gene lookup returns CDR1 SGHTA and CDR2 FQGNSA. V lost 2 bases and J 0 bases, leaving 22 bases between the germline ends. CDR3 length: 19 amino acids. For the CDR3, the DNA is TGTGCCAGCAGCTTACGGTCCGTTGCAGGGTCCTTGATGAACACTGAAGCTTTCTTT. Its protein product is CASSLRSVAGSLMNTEAFF.

This clone was seen only once. This chain joins TRBV7-2 and TRBJ1-5, with a weak D call TRBD1 (5 bases). Trimming cost V 3 bases and J 1 base, with 10 bases left between them. Per the germline V gene, CDR1 is SGHTA and CDR2 is FQGNSA. The CDR3 is 15 amino acids. The CDR3 DNA reads TGTGCCAGCAGCTTTCGACAGAGGAGCAATCAGCCCCAGCATTTT. Protein: CASSFRQRSNQPQHF.

Worth noting for this clone: Other DNA sequences from this sample encode an identical CDR3 as well. The chain joins TRBV18 to TRBJ1-3, with D tentatively TRBD1 (5 bases). CDR1 and CDR2 (germline): KGHSH, LQKENI. V was shortened by 6 bases and J by 0 bases, with 9 bases between the two germline ends. This CDR3 comprises 14 residues. The CDR3 DNA follows: TGTGCCAGCTCCAGGGATAGCTCTGGAAACACCATATATTTT. As protein: CASSRDSSGNTIYF. Complete variable domain (other parts from reference TRBV18 and TRBJ1-3): NAGVMQNPRHLVRRRGQEARLRCSPMKGHSHVYWYRQLPEEGLKFMVYLQKENIIDESGMPKERFSAEFPKEGPSILRIQQVVRGDSAAYFCASSRDSSGNTIYFGEGSWLTVV.

J is TRBJ2-7 and V is TRBV5-1; D is undetermined. The germline CDR1 and CDR2 sequences are SGHRS and YFSETQ. This CDR3 contains 13 residues. Trimming took 1 base from V and 10 from J, leaving 15 bases between them. The CDR3 DNA sequence: TGCGCCAGCAGCTTGAGCGCGGCATTAGAACAGTACTTC. Amino acid sequence: CASSLSAALEQYF. Full variable domain (remainder filled in from reference TRBV5-1 and TRBJ2-7): KAGVTQTPRYLIKTRGQQVTLSCSPISGHRSVSWYQQTPGQGLQFLFEYFSETQRNKGNFPGRFSGRQFSNSRSEMNVSTLELGDSALYLCASSLSAALEQYFGPGTRLTVT.

This chain connects TRBV15 to TRBJ1-2, with TRBD1 matching 10 bases. J lost 3 bases, V lost 1 base, and 8 bases had no gene match. Germline values: CDR1 LNHNV, CDR2 YYDKDF (reference sequence). The CDR3 is 17 residues long. The DNA of the CDR3 is TGTGCCACCAGCAGAGCCCTCGGGACAGGGGTAGACTATGGCTACACCTTC. Translated: CATSRALGTGVDYGYTF.

V and J are TRBV9 and TRBJ2-3; D is possibly TRBD2 (7 bases). The V gene's germline CDR1 is SGDLS and CDR2 YYNGEE. V lost 0 bases, J lost 7 bases, and 18 bases lay in between. The CDR3 totals 16 residues. CDR3 residues: CASSVEGGPFSNTQYF. In nucleotides, the CDR3 is TGTGCCAGCAGCGTAGAGGGGGGGCCCTTCTCGAATACGCAGTATTTT.

The rearrangement joins TRBV25-1 to TRBJ2-3; TRBD2 matches at 8 bases. V was clipped by 6 bases and J by 7 bases; unmatched bases: 9. Germline assignment: CDR1 MGHDK and CDR2 SYGVNS. The CDR3 contains 14 residues. CDR3 bases: TGTGCCAGCAGCAGTTCCGGGGGGGATCATACGCAGTATTTT. This encodes CASSSSGGDHTQYF.

The rearrangement joins TRBV5-6 to TRBJ2-1, with TRBD1 matching 10 bases. The CDR3 extends over 15 amino acids. The V segment lost 1 base and the J segment 7 bases; nucleotides outside the gene matches: 5. In germline, CDR1 is SGHDT, CDR2 YYEEEE. Written as DNA, the CDR3 is TGTGCCAGCAGCTTGCCTGGGACAGGGGAGAATGAGCAGTTCTTC. It yields the protein CASSLPGTGENEQFF.

This chain uses TRBV7-2 with TRBJ2-7, with a tentative D call TRBD2 (7 bases). Looked up from germline, CDR1 is SGHTA and CDR2 is FQGNSA. The length of the CDR3 is 14 residues. V was cut by 5 bases and J by 4 bases, with 15 bases left in between. The CDR3 DNA follows: TGTGCCAGCAGCCGTGGGCGGGGGCAATACGAGCAGTACTTC. As protein: CASSRGRGQYEQYF.

This rearrangement joins TRBV5-8 to TRBJ2-7, with 10 bases that match TRBD1. The trim removed 0 bases at V and 2 bases at J, leaving 5 bases unmatched. CDR1 and CDR2 (germline): SGHTS, YDEGEE. The CDR3 has 16 amino acids. CDR3 loop: CASSLVGTGATYEQYF. The CDR3, as DNA: TGTGCCAGCAGCTTGGTCGGGACAGGGGCCACCTACGAGCAGTACTTC. The entire variable domain, with the rest obtained from reference TRBV5-8 and TRBJ2-7, is as follows: EAGVTQSPTHLIKTRGQQATLRCSPISGHTSVYWYQQALGLGLQFLLWYDEGEERNRGNFPPRFSGRQFPNYSSELNVNALELEDSALYLCASSLVGTGATYEQYFGPGTRLTVT.

V is TRBV6-5 and J is TRBJ2-5; tentative D call: TRBD2 (6 bases). With 2 bases removed from V and 10 bases from J, the gap between germline ends came to 14 bases. Germline V gene lookup returns CDR1 MNHEY and CDR2 SVGAGI. The CDR3 is 13 amino acids. CDR3: CASSYTSFQGQYF. The CDR3 DNA reads TGTGCCAGCAGTTACACTAGCTTCCAAGGCCAGTACTTC.

This clone was recorded only once. The rearrangement links TRBV7-9 to TRBJ1-4; no definite D call. There are 16 residues in the CDR3. Germline CDR1 and CDR2: SEHNR and FQNEAQ (reference sequence). Trimming pared 2 bases from V and 2 bases from J, leaving 12 bases between. The CDR3 nucleotides read TGTGCCAGCAGCTTAACCTACCTTGCTACTAATGAAAAACTGTTTTTT. It translates to CASSLTYLATNEKLFF.

This sequence joins TRBV6-6 and TRBJ2-3; 11 nucleotides agree with TRBD1. The CDR3 runs 15 residues. In germline, CDR1 is MNHNY, CDR2 SVGAGI (reference sequence). V was clipped by 6 bases and J by 2 bases; unmatched bases: 4. The CDR3 bases are TGTGCCAGCAGCCCGGGACAGGGGGTCACAGATACGCAGTATTTT. It encodes CASSPGQGVTDTQYF.

This rearrangement joins TRBV13 to TRBJ2-7; TRBD2 matches at 12 bases. Germline CDR1 PRHDT, CDR2 FYEKMQ (reference sequence). This CDR3 is built from 15 residues. With V trimmed by 4 bases and J by 3 bases, 4 bases remained unmatched. This CDR3 reads CASSSQTSGGYEQYF. CDR3 sequence (DNA): TGTGCCAGCAGCTCCCAGACTAGCGGGGGCTACGAGCAGTACTTC.

The V call is TRBV18, the J call TRBJ1-2; TRBD1 agrees at 7 bases. Unmatched junction bases numbered 5, after V lost 3 bases and J lost 7 bases. This CDR3 is 13 amino acids long. In germline, CDR1 is KGHSH, CDR2 LQKENI. The DNA of the CDR3 is TGTGCCAGCTCACCCGACAGGGATAGTGGCTACACCTTC. This encodes CASSPDRDSGYTF.

The chain carries TRBV11-2 and TRBJ2-1; D remains unclear. Between the trimmed V and J ends, which lost 3 bases and 9 bases, there was a span of 6 bases. Germline-derived CDR1 and CDR2 are SGHAT and FQNNGV. The length of the CDR3 is 11 residues. The DNA of the CDR3 is TGTGCCAGCAGCTTGGGCATTGAGCAGTTCTTC. Amino acid sequence: CASSLGIEQFF.

This chain connects TRBV11-2 to TRBJ2-1; D is possibly TRBD2 (6 bases). The length of the CDR3 is 12 residues. The germline V and J ends were trimmed by 1 base and 10 bases, with 8 bases remaining between them. From germline, CDR1 is SGHAT and CDR2 FQNNGV. The CDR3 protein is CASSLGGGEQFF. CDR3 in DNA: TGTGCCAGCAGCTTAGGAGGAGGGGAGCAGTTCTTC.

This clone was seen a few times. This sequence joins TRBV7-9 and TRBJ1-5, with D perhaps TRBD1 (5 bases). CDR1 SEHNR and CDR2 FQNEAQ come from the germline V gene (reference sequence). The CDR3 covers 16 residues. Trimming removed 5 bases from V and 8 bases from J, with 22 bases in between. The DNA for the CDR3 is TGTGCCAGCAGCAACACCGGGGGAACCGTGGGGAAGCCCCAGCATTTT. It is translated as CASSNTGGTVGKPQHF.

This clone came up a few times. This chain connects TRBV11-2 to TRBJ2-7, with TRBD2 matching over 7 bases. The CDR3 covers 13 residues. Germline lookup yields CDR1 SGHAT and CDR2 FQNNGV. V shed 1 base and J 3 bases; nucleotides not matched to a gene: 0. This CDR3 is CASSLGTSYEQYF. DNA of the CDR3: TGTGCCAGCAGCTTAGGGACTAGCTACGAGCAGTACTTC.

The rearrangement uses TRBV2 and TRBJ2-7; 7 positions agree with TRBD2. V dropped 3 bases and J dropped 4; count of bases not matched to a gene: 6. Looked up from germline, CDR1 is SNHLY and CDR2 is FYNNEI. The CDR3 covers 14 residues. This CDR3 reads CASSDFGGIYEQYF. CDR3 sequence (DNA): TGTGCCAGCAGTGATTTCGGGGGGATTTACGAGCAGTACTTC.